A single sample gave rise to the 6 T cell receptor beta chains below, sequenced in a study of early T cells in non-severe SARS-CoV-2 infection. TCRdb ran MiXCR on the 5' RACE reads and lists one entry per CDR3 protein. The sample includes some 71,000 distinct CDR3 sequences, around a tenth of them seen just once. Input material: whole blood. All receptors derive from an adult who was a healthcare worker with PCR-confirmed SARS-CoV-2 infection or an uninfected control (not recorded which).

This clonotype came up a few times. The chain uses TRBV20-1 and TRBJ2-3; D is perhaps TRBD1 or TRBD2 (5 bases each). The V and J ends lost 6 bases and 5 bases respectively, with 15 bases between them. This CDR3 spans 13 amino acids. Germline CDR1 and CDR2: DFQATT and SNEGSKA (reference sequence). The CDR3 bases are TGCAGTGCCACGGGACCCAACATAGATACGCAGTATTTT. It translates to CSATGPNIDTQYF.

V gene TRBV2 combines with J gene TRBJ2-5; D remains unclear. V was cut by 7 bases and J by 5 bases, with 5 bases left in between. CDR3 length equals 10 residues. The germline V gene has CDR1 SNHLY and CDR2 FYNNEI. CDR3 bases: TGTGCCAGCAAGTTGGAGACCCAGTACTTC. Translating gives CASKLETQYF. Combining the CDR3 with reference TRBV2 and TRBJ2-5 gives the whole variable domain EPEVTQTPSHQVTQMGQEVILRCVPISNHLYFYWYRQILGQKVEFLVSFYNNEISEKSEIFDDQFSVERPDGSNFTLKIRSTKLEDSAMYFCASKLETQYFGPGTRLLVL.

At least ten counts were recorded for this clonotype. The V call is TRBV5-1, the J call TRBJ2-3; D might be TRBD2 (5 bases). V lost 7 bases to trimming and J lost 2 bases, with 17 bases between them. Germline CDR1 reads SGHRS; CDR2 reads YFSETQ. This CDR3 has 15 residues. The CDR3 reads CASAPSGVDTDTQYF. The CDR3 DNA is TGCGCCAGCGCCCCCAGCGGAGTCGACACAGATACGCAGTATTTT.

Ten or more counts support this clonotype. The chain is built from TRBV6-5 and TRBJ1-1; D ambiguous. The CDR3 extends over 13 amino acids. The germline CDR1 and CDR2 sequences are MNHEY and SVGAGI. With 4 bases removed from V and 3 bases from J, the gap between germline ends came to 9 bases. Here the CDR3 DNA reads TGTGCCAGCAGTTTTGGAGATTACACTGAAGCTTTCTTT. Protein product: CASSFGDYTEAFF.

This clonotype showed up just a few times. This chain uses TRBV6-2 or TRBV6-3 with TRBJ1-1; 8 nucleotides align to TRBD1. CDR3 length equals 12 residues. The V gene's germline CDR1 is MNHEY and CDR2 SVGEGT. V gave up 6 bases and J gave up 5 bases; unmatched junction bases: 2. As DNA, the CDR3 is TGTGCCAGCAGGACAGGGGTGACTGAAGCTTTCTTT. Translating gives CASRTGVTEAFF.

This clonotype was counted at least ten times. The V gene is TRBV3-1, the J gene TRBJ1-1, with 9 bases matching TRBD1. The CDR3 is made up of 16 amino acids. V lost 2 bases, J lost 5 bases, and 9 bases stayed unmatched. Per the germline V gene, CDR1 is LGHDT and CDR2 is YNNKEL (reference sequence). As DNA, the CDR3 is TGTGCCAGCAGCCAAACGGACAGGGGTATGGAGACTGAAGCTTTCTTT. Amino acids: CASSQTDRGMETEAFF.